This T cell receptor (beta chain) derives from a study of shared clonotypes between healthy human individuals. Across the study: CD4 naive and memory got three plates each, CD8 naive two, CD8 memory one. Study-wide findings and caveats: With a few donors compared, around 4.7% of naive CD4 clonotypes were shared.

As regards this clone: The antigen is not known.

Germline CDR1 is MGHRA and CDR2 is YSYEKL. V lost 4 bases and J lost 3; bases outside the gene matches: 10. The CDR3 sequence is 16 residues long. Selected positively for CCR7 and CD45RO-negative, naive CD8 cells excluded terminally differentiated effector memory CD45RA+ cells. Original analysis: Filtering differed, since immunoSEQ gave only junction sequences and no quality scores. TCRdb keeps only in-frame clones here, not all; method: immunoSEQ multiplex PCR. V and J calls plus clone size are reproduced from that table; the DNA served to infer D and trimming. The sample has hundreds of thousands of clones, approximately 96% seen once; the top ten hold approximately 0.12%.

Material for sequencing was naive CD8+ T cells sorted from blood. The sequence was obtained from a woman in her 30s in good health. This rearrangement joins TRBV4-1 to TRBJ2-3; 7 bases match TRBD2. CDR3: CASSPPGGRETDTQYF. CDR3 nucleotides: TGCGCCAGCAGCCCACCCGGCGGGAGAGAGACAGATACGCAGTATTTT.